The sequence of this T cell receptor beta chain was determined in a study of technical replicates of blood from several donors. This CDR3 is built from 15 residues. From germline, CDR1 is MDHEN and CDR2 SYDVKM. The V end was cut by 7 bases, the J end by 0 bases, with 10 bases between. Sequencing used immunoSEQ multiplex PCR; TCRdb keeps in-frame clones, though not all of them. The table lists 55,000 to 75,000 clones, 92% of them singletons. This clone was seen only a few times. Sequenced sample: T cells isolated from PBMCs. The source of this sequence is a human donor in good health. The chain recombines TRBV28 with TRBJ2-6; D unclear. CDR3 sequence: CASKGASSGANVLTF. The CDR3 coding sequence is TGTGCCAGCAAAGGAGCTAGCTCTGGGGCCAACGTCCTGACTTTC.